One T cell receptor (beta chain) is described in this entry. The table lists this clonotype with many counts. The antigen this receptor binds is unknown. Per-base qualities were not stored, and no clone one base away is much larger. The library was produced with 5' RACE. TCRdb shows the sequencer as Illumina HiSeq 2000. A universal primer binding site was introduced by template switching, and a unique molecular identifier was present in the final cDNA, enabling accurate counting of TCR cDNA molecules. Specific primers in the conserved constant-segment region were used to synthesize first-strand cDNA for TCR alpha and beta chains. Each cDNA library was double barcoded, with a SMART-Mk sample barcode plus Illumina barcodes, to control for contamination. TruSeq adapter sequences, together with Illumina sample barcodes, were added in two successive PCR steps. The Illumina HiSeq platform was used with custom primers to sequence TCR alpha and beta cDNA libraries. In the original analysis: MiGEC was used to process raw reads and extract unique molecular identifiers, and MiXCR was used to find CDR3 positions. Recombination models were inferred per individual with the repgenHMM and IGoR tools using an EM algorithm. The analysis of shared clonotypes was done with the tcR package in R, with sharing normalized by the product of cloneset sizes. Out-of-frame nonproductive sequences were analyzed to study raw recombination free of thymic and clonal selection effects. Through fastp at Q25 and MiXCR, TCRdb rebuilt clones from the public reads, retaining in-frame beta chains. A single entry per CDR3 protein holds the most common genes and DNA from its merged rows. TCRdb, not the original authors, processed these V and J calls. The table for this sample lists some 600,000 distinct CDR3 sequences; just over 7% of them were counted only once. Roughly 1.6% of the sample lies in the top ten.

Every donor in the study was a healthy Caucasian. The twin cohort consisted of three pairs of female monozygotic twins, all aged about 18 to 30 years. Peripheral blood mononuclear cells were used as the source from which RNA for TCR libraries was isolated. The sample belongs to a study of identical twins (dated by TCRdb to 2016 to 2018). For the wider study: To test whether fetal clonotypes persist, the study used deep sequencing on TCR alpha and beta repertoires from monozygotic twins, unrelated adults of various ages, and cord blood. To rule out contamination, the twin experiments were replicated at different times with different library preparation protocols.

Results and caveats for the whole study, not just this receptor: Invariant T cells such as MAIT and iNKT could partly confound zero-insertion analyses, although diverse VJ usage argued against such confounding for most clonotypes. In monozygotic twins, recombination models systematically underestimated out-of-frame TCR alpha sharing, but the models matched the sharing seen between unrelated individuals. Excess twin sharing in beta out-of-frame sequences was weaker because fewer shared sequences lowered the signal-to-noise ratio. Because the same donors could not be followed over many years, the conclusions depended on cross-sectional statistical analysis. Out-of-frame TCR alpha sequences shared between twins showed an excess of low generation-probability sequences compared with coincidental sharing between unrelated individuals. Fewer insertions were carried by abundant cord blood beta clonotypes, a similar but weaker trend appeared in young adult naive repertoires, and no such trend appeared in memory repertoires.

Inclusive of the bounding cysteine and phenylalanine, the CDR3 is 13 residues long. Here the CDR3 DNA is all that survives: 39 bases in frame from base 1. At the junction V is shortened by 0 bases and J by 10 bases; bases outside the gene matches: 5. These data are also associated with another study on yellow fever vaccine responses in identical twins. That second publication adds: According to the authors, the vaccine-induced T cell response in identical twins seemed to be partly convergent and partly specific to each individual. The study precisely tracked vaccine-responding T cell clones in identical twins.

The receptor chain draws on TRBV12-3 or TRBV12-4 and TRBJ1-1; TRBD1 aligns with 7 central bases. Sequencing used PBMCs. The sequence derives from a woman between 18 and 30 years old in good health. CDR3 reads: CASSLARGLAAFF. The sequence in DNA is TGTGCCAGCAGTTTAGCGAGGGGGCTTGCAGCTTTCTTT.